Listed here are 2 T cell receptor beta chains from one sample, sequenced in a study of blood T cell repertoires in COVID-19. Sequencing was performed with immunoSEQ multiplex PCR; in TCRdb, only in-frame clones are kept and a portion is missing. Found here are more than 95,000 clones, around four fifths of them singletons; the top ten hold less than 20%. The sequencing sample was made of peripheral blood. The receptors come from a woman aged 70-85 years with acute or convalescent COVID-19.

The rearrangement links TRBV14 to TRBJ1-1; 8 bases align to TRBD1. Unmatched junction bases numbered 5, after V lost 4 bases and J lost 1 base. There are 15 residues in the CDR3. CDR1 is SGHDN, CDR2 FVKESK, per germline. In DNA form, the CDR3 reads TGTGCCAGCAGCCCCCTGGACAGGGCGAACACTGAAGCTTTCTTT. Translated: CASSPLDRANTEAFF.

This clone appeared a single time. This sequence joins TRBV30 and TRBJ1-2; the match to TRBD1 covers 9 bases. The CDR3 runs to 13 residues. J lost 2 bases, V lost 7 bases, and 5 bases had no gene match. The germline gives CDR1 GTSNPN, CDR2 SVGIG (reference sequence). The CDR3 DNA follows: TGTGCCTCTGCGGACAGGGGCAACTATGGCTACACCTTC. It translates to CASADRGNYGYTF.